The 30 T cell receptor beta chains below all came from one sample that was sequenced in a study of blood T cell repertoires in COVID-19. Generated by immunoSEQ multiplex PCR, the TCRdb table keeps only in-frame clones and is missing some. Here the sample spans about 160,000 clones, 86% being singletons. Sequencing was carried out using peripheral blood. These receptors were collected from a woman between 65 and 79 years old with acute or convalescent COVID-19.

This clone was counted a single time. The chain employs TRBV20-1 and TRBJ2-1, with D maybe TRBD2 (6 bases). Per the germline V gene, CDR1 is DFQATT and CDR2 is SNEGSKA (reference sequence). The CDR3 sequence is 14 residues long. Trimming removed 3 bases from V and 9 bases from J, with 18 bases in between. CDR3 nucleotides: TGCAGTGCTAGTGGTTCGGGAGCCGGCCGTGAGCAGTTCTTC. This translates into CSASGSGAGREQFF.

The rearrangement joins TRBV6-4 to TRBJ1-6, with D possibly TRBD1 on 6 matching bases. V was clipped by 1 base and J by 6 bases, with 16 bases between them. This CDR3 is built from 17 residues. CDR1 and CDR2 (germline): MRHNA, SNTAGT. The CDR3 coding sequence is TGTGCCAGCAGTGACTTATCCAGGGGACCCACTAATTCACCCCTCCACTTT. The encoded protein is CASSDLSRGPTNSPLHF.

The rearrangement joins TRBV6-5 to TRBJ2-7, with D unresolved. The length of the CDR3 is 12 residues. Germline lookup yields CDR1 MNHEY and CDR2 SVGAGI. Trimming took 5 bases from V and 0 from J, leaving 5 bases between them. The CDR3: CASSLSSYEQYF. As DNA, the CDR3 is TGTGCCAGCAGTCTGAGCTCCTACGAGCAGTACTTC.

This chain joins TRBV20-1 and TRBJ1-2, with 9 positions matching TRBD1. CDR1 and CDR2 (germline): DFQATT, SNEGSKA (reference sequence). This CDR3 region has 11 residues. V lost 5 bases to trimming and J lost 8 bases; unmatched junction nucleotides: 3. The CDR3 region is CSAVDRGGYTF. The DNA for the CDR3 is TGCAGTGCTGTGGACAGGGGAGGCTACACCTTC.

This clone showed up just once. V and J are TRBV18 and TRBJ1-6; weak D call: TRBD1 (5 bases). The CDR3 runs to 14 residues. Trimming stripped 2 bases from V and 8 bases from J, with 10 bases between. Germline CDR1 and CDR2: KGHSH and LQKENI. The CDR3 DNA follows: TGTGCCAGCTCACCAGCCAGGGACTATTCACCCCTCCACTTT. It is translated as CASSPARDYSPLHF.

This clone was counted only a few times. This chain joins TRBV6-4 and TRBJ1-1, with D hard to call. Trimming cost V 3 bases and J 1 base, with 6 bases left between them. This CDR3 has 13 amino acids. Germline loops: CDR1 MRHNA, CDR2 SNTAGT. CDR3 region: CASSEQRNTEAFF. In DNA form, the CDR3 reads TGTGCCAGCAGTGAACAGAGGAACACTGAAGCTTTCTTT.

This clone was detected only a few times. This sample also contains other DNA sequences that code for the same CDR3. This rearrangement joins TRBV6-5 to TRBJ2-7; no firm D call. CDR1 is MNHEY, CDR2 SVGAGI, per germline. This CDR3 spans 16 amino acids. Trimming took 2 bases from V and 0 from J, leaving 14 bases between them. The CDR3: CASSYGASGPSYEQYF. The CDR3 bases are TGTGCCAGCAGTTACGGCGCCTCAGGTCCCTCCTACGAGCAGTACTTC.

The chain carries TRBV29-1 and TRBJ2-1; 11 bases are shared with TRBD1. From germline, CDR1 is SQVTM and CDR2 ANQGSEA. V was clipped by 6 bases and J by 7 bases; unmatched bases: 5. This CDR3 is built from 13 residues. DNA for the CDR3: TGCAGCGTAGGACAGGGGGCGATTAATGAGCAGTTCTTC. Its translation is CSVGQGAINEQFF.

The chain combines TRBV28 with TRBJ2-7, with 7 bases lining up with TRBD2. This CDR3 region has 14 residues. Germline CDR1 reads MDHEN; CDR2 reads SYDVKM. Losses at the gene ends were 2 bases for V and 4 bases for J; bases not matched to a gene: 5. The DNA for the CDR3 is TGTGCCAGCAGTTTAGCGGGAGTCTATTACGAGCAGTACTTC. This sequence encodes CASSLAGVYYEQYF.

V gene TRBV4-2 combines with J gene TRBJ1-3, with a tentative D call TRBD1 (6 bases). The CDR3 loop spans 17 amino acids. Germline V gene lookup returns CDR1 LGHNA and CDR2 YNFKEQ. V was shortened by 4 bases and J by 0 bases, with 16 bases between the two germline ends. CDR3 DNA: TGTGCCAGCAGCCGAAACAGGGCCCCAAGCTCTGGAAACACCATATATTTT. Protein product: CASSRNRAPSSGNTIYF.

This chain joins TRBV7-6 and TRBJ2-1, with TRBD2 identical over 10 bases. Germline V gene sequence: CDR1 SGHVS, CDR2 FNYEAQ. CDR3 length equals 15 residues. V gave up 4 bases and J gave up 6 bases; unmatched junction bases: 6. CDR3 DNA: TGTGCCAGCAGCTCATTAGCGGGGGGAGGCAATGAGCAGTTCTTC. Amino acid sequence: CASSSLAGGGNEQFF.

In DNA form, the CDR3 reads TGCGCCAGCAGCCAAGATGCGACAGGGGGGTTTTTGTCGGTGGCCAAAAACATTCAGTACTTC. Protein product: CASSQDATGGFLSVAKNIQYF. The rearrangement links TRBV4-1 to TRBJ2-4; 9 positions agree with TRBD1. CDR1 and CDR2 (germline): MGHRA, YSYEKL. With 0 bases clipped from V and 1 base from J, the junction kept 16 bases outside the gene matches. The CDR3 contains 21 residues.

This sequence joins TRBV7-2 and TRBJ1-6; D unclear. Per germline, CDR1 SGHTA and CDR2 FQGNSA. V dropped 1 base and J dropped 5 bases, with 9 bases sitting between them. The CDR3 runs to 15 residues. CDR3 protein: CASSLGRSNNSPLHF. The CDR3 DNA reads TGTGCCAGCAGCTTAGGCAGGTCGAATAATTCACCCCTCCACTTT.

The count of this clone is one. The chain joins TRBV9 to TRBJ2-3; 12 bases align to TRBD2. The J segment lost 4 bases and the V segment lost 4 bases, leaving 7 bases of the junction unmatched. CDR3 length equals 16 residues. Germline V gene sequence: CDR1 SGDLS, CDR2 YYNGEE. CDR3 residues: CASSTGLAGSPDTQYF. The CDR3 DNA reads TGTGCCAGCAGCACCGGACTAGCGGGAAGTCCAGATACGCAGTATTTT.

The chain couples TRBV28 to TRBJ1-5, with a weak D call TRBD1 (6 bases). Deletions cut 6 bases from V and 0 bases from J, with 9 bases between. This CDR3 spans 14 amino acids. In germline, CDR1 is MDHEN, CDR2 SYDVKM. Written as DNA, the CDR3 is TGTGCCAGCAGGGAAGGGGGTAGCAATCAGCCCCAGCATTTT. Translated, it gives CASREGGSNQPQHF.

The chain recombines TRBV5-1 with TRBJ2-1; 8 bases map to TRBD1. This CDR3 comprises 17 residues. Per the germline V gene, CDR1 is SGHRS and CDR2 is YFSETQ. V shed 6 bases and J 4 bases; nucleotides not matched to a gene: 15. The CDR3 loop is CASTSLQGVLEYNEQFF. For the CDR3, the DNA is TGCGCCAGCACCAGCCTACAGGGGGTGTTAGAGTACAATGAGCAGTTCTTC. Full variable domain (remainder filled in from reference TRBV5-1 and TRBJ2-1): KAGVTQTPRYLIKTRGQQVTLSCSPISGHRSVSWYQQTPGQGLQFLFEYFSETQRNKGNFPGRFSGRQFSNSRSEMNVSTLELGDSALYLCASTSLQGVLEYNEQFFGPGTRLTVL.

The sample holds a few counts of this clone. The chain couples TRBV7-2 to TRBJ2-1; TRBD2 aligns across 9 bases. From germline, CDR1 is SGHTA and CDR2 FQGNSA. With V trimmed by 2 bases and J by 15 bases, 8 bases remained unmatched. There are 13 residues in the CDR3. The CDR3 bases are TGTGCCAGCAGCTTATCTGGGCGGGAGGGCCGGTTCTTC. It encodes CASSLSGREGRFF.

This chain connects TRBV28 to TRBJ1-1, with D uncertain. CDR3 length: 16 amino acids. From germline, CDR1 is MDHEN and CDR2 SYDVKM. V lost 4 bases, J lost 2 bases, and 17 bases lay in between. CDR3 nucleotides: TGTGCCAGCAGTTCTTCCGGGTTAATGGAAAACACTGAAGCTTTCTTT. Encoded protein: CASSSSGLMENTEAFF.

The chain joins TRBV28 to TRBJ2-1; D gene ambiguous. V was cut by 3 bases and J by 2 bases, with 11 bases left in between. This CDR3 region has 15 residues. Per germline, CDR1 MDHEN and CDR2 SYDVKM. CDR3 residues: CASSLQLSAYNEQFF. The CDR3 DNA reads TGTGCCAGCAGTTTGCAGTTGTCAGCCTACAATGAGCAGTTCTTC.

The chain employs TRBV29-1 and TRBJ1-4; 9 nucleotides agree with TRBD1. This CDR3 comprises 11 residues. Germline-derived CDR1 and CDR2 are SQVTM and ANQGSEA. The CDR3 sequence is CRGQGNEKLFF. CDR3 sequence (DNA): TGCAGGGGACAGGGAAATGAAAAACTGTTTTTT.

V gene TRBV11-3 combines with J gene TRBJ2-7; possibly TRBD2 for D (6 bases). The CDR3 extends over 14 amino acids. Trimming removed 3 bases from V and 5 bases from J, with 14 bases in between. Germline V gene sequence: CDR1 SGHNT, CDR2 YENEEA. CDR3 in DNA: TGTGCCAGCAGCTTCGGGAGTGACTCGGACGAGCAGTACTTC. Its protein is CASSFGSDSDEQYF. Drawing the rest from reference TRBV11-3 and TRBJ2-7, the complete variable domain is EAGVVQSPRYKIIEKKQPVAFWCNPISGHNTLYWYLQNLGQGPELLIRYENEEAVDDSQLPKDRFSAERLKGVDSTLKIQPAELGDSAVYLCASSFGSDSDEQYFGPGTRLTVT.

This clone occurred a few times. J is TRBJ2-7 and V is TRBV2; D call uncertain. The CDR3 is 14 amino acids. CDR1 is SNHLY and CDR2 is FYNNEI in the germline V gene. Between the trimmed V and J ends, which lost 4 bases and 2 bases, there was a span of 12 bases. The CDR3 loop is CASSATGGPYEQYF. The CDR3 DNA is TGTGCCAGCAGTGCAACGGGTGGCCCCTACGAGCAGTACTTC.

The gene calls are TRBV28 and TRBJ2-3; D perhaps matches TRBD2 (5 bases). The CDR3 consists of 15 residues. Trimming shortened V by 2 bases and J by 6 bases, and 15 bases separated the two germline ends. Germline V lookup: CDR1 MDHEN, CDR2 SYDVKM. The DNA for the CDR3 is TGTGCCAGCAGTTTAACCCCCAGGAGGTTTGATACGCAGTATTTT. Translating gives CASSLTPRRFDTQYF.

This clone was seen a handful of times. The chain employs TRBV7-9 and TRBJ1-2; D may be TRBD1 (5 bases). Trimming cost V 11 bases and J 0 bases, with 13 bases left between them. The CDR3 is made up of 13 amino acids. The V gene's germline CDR1 is SEHNR and CDR2 FQNEAQ (reference sequence). CDR3 sequence reads: CAAGRGANYGYTF. The DNA for the CDR3 is TGTGCCGCCGGGAGGGGAGCTAACTATGGCTACACCTTC.

The chain links TRBV4-3 to TRBJ1-4; 8 bases are shared with TRBD1. V dropped 0 bases and J dropped 6; count of bases not matched to a gene: 6. Per the germline V gene, CDR1 is LGHNA and CDR2 is YSLEER. This CDR3 region has 16 residues. This chain's CDR3 is CASSQDWAGGYEKLFF. CDR3 nucleotides: TGCGCCAGCAGCCAAGATTGGGCAGGGGGCTATGAAAAACTGTTTTTT.

The CDR3 coding sequence is TGTGCCAGCAGCCGCGACAGGGGAGGCGAAGCTTTCTTT. This codes for CASSRDRGGEAFF. V gene TRBV6-2 or TRBV6-3 combines with J gene TRBJ1-1, with 8 positions matching TRBD1. In germline, CDR1 is MNHEY, CDR2 SVGEGT. The CDR3 totals 13 residues. V was clipped by 6 bases and J by 8 bases; unmatched bases: 8.

This clone was counted a few times. V is TRBV19 and J is TRBJ2-7; a possible D gene is TRBD2 (5 bases). Trimming stripped 5 bases from V and 3 bases from J, with 17 bases between. Germline V CDR1 and CDR2: LNHDA, SQIVND (reference sequence). The CDR3 runs to 15 residues. The CDR3 sequence is CASSAQAGSIYEQYF. The CDR3 region has the DNA TGTGCCAGTAGTGCCCAGGCGGGTTCAATCTACGAGCAGTACTTC.

The chain links TRBV19 to TRBJ1-2; D possibly corresponds to TRBD1 (6 bases). Trimming removed 6 bases from V and 2 bases from J, with 16 bases in between. Germline V lookup: CDR1 LNHDA, CDR2 SQIVND (reference sequence). The CDR3 length is 15 residues. The CDR3 nucleotides read TGTGCCAGTAGACTGGCCTTGAGGGGGAACTATGGCTACACCTTC. This gives the protein CASRLALRGNYGYTF.

V usage is TRBV19 and J usage is TRBJ2-5, with D hard to call. This CDR3 is built from 15 residues. Trimming took 3 bases from V and 1 from J, leaving 12 bases between them. Looked up from germline, CDR1 is LNHDA and CDR2 is SQIVND (reference sequence). The CDR3 protein is CASSITGPLQETQYF. The CDR3 bases are TGTGCCAGTAGTATTACGGGTCCCCTCCAAGAGACCCAGTACTTC.

The chain couples TRBV7-2 to TRBJ1-2, with 9 bases lining up with TRBD1. V dropped 5 bases and J dropped 2; count of bases not matched to a gene: 3. The CDR3 runs to 14 residues. Germline loops: CDR1 SGHTA, CDR2 FQGNSA. The CDR3 reads CASSRDRVNYGYTF. The CDR3 DNA reads TGTGCCAGCAGCCGGGACAGGGTCAACTATGGCTACACCTTC.